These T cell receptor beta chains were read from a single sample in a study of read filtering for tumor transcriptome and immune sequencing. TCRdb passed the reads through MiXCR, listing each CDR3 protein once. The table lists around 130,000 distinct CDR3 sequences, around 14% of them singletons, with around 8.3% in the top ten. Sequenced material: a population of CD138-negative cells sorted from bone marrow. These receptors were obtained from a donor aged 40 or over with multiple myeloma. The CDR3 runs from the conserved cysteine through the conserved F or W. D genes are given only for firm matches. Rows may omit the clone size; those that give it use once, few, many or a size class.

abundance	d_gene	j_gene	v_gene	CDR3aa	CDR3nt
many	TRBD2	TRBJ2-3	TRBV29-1	CSETGTSGTDTQYF	TGCAGCGAGACCGGGACTAGCGGGACAGATACGCAGTATTTT
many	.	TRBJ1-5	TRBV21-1	CASSKGPGPSNQPQHF	TGTGCCAGCAGCAAAGGCCCAGGGCCGAGCAATCAGCCCCAGCATTTT
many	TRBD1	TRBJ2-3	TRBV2	CASSPGTASTDTQYF	TGTGCCAGCAGCCCCGGGACAGCCAGCACAGATACGCAGTATTTT
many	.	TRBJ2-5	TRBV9	CASSPAETQYF	TGTGCCAGCAGCCCAGCTGAGACCCAGTACTTC
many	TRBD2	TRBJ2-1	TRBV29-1	CSSGRDGGPTGQFF	TGCAGCTCTGGGAGGGACGGTGGCCCTACGGGGCAGTTCTTC
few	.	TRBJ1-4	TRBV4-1	CASSQDAEKLFF	TGCGCCAGCAGCCAAGATGCGGAAAAACTGTTTTTT
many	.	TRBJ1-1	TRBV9	CASSVEGVGGVNTEAFF	TGTGCCAGCAGCGTAGAGGGGGTCGGGGGGGTGAACACTGAAGCTTTCTTT
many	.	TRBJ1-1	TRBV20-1	CSARVGIEAFF	TGCAGTGCTAGAGTTGGCATTGAAGCTTTCTTT
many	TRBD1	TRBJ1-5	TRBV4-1	CASSPVGQVKDQPQHF	TGCGCCAGCAGCCCTGTTGGACAGGTTAAAGATCAGCCCCAGCATTTT
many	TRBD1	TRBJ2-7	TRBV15	CATSRRGRQGASEQYF	TGTGCCACCAGCAGACGCGGGCGACAGGGGGCTTCCGAGCAGTACTTC
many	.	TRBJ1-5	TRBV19	CASSSRQDSNQPQHF	TGTGCCAGTAGTTCCAGACAGGATAGCAATCAGCCCCAGCATTTT
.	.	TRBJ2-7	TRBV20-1	CSASPGTTYEQYF	TGCAGTGCTAGCCCCGGGACAACCTACGAGCAGTACTTC
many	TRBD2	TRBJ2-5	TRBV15	CATSRDKGLGTETQYF	TGTGCCACCAGCAGAGATAAGGGACTAGGAACGGAGACCCAGTACTTC
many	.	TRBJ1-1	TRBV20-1	CSARGGVDTEAFF	TGCAGTGCTAGAGGTGGGGTTGACACTGAAGCTTTCTTT
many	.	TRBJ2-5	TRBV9	CASSVGTPTRKETQYF	TGTGCCAGCAGCGTAGGAACCCCGACACGGAAGGAGACCCAGTACTTC
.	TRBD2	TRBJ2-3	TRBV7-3	CASSPDSGRLDTQYF	TGTGCCAGCAGCCCCGATAGCGGGAGATTAGATACGCAGTATTTT
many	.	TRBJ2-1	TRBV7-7	CASSASRFNEQFF	TGTGCCAGCAGCGCCTCGAGGTTTAATGAGCAGTTCTTC
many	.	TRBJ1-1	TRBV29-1	CSVGNKNTEAFF	TGCAGCGTTGGCAATAAGAACACTGAAGCTTTCTTT
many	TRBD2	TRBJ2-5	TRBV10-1	CASSSRAGGPGETQYF	TGCGCCAGCAGTTCCAGAGCGGGAGGGCCGGGAGAGACCCAGTACTTC
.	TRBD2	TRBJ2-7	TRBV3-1	CASRQGLAGGRVEQYF	TGTGCCAGCCGGCAGGGACTAGCGGGAGGCCGGGTCGAGCAGTACTTC
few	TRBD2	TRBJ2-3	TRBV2	CASSERLAGTDTQYF	TGTGCCAGCAGTGAACGGCTAGCGGGCACAGATACGCAGTATTTT
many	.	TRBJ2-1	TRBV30	CAWSVKGNEQFF	TGTGCCTGGAGTGTTAAGGGTAATGAGCAGTTCTTC
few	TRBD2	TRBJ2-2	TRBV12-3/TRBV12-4	CASSLGRWLAGGPAGELFF	TGTGCCAGCAGTCTTGGGAGGTGGTTAGCGGGAGGGCCCGCCGGGGAGCTGTTTTTT
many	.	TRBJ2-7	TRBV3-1	CASSQNTAYEQYF	TGTGCCAGCAGCCAAAATACGGCATACGAGCAGTACTTC
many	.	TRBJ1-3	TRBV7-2	CASSLRLIGNTIYF	TGTGCCAGCAGCTTAAGACTGATTGGAAACACCATATATTTT
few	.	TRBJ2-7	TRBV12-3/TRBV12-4	CASSLGGVSYEQYF	TGTGCCAGCAGTTTAGGAGGGGTCTCCTACGAGCAGTACTTC
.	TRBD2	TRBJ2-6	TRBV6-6	CASSSTSGYSGANVLTF	TGTGCCAGCAGCTCGACTAGCGGATACTCTGGGGCCAACGTCCTGACTTTC
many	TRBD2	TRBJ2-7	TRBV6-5	CASSYSRLANYEQYF	TGTGCCAGCAGTTACTCGAGACTAGCAAACTACGAGCAGTACTTC
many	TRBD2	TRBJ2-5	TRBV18	CASSLTSGSFQETQYF	TGTGCCAGCTCACTGACTAGCGGGAGTTTTCAAGAGACCCAGTACTTC
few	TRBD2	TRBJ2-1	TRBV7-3	CASSPGLAGAREQFF	TGTGCCAGCAGCCCGGGACTAGCGGGAGCAAGGGAGCAGTTCTTC
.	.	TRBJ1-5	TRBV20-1	CSARAGSTQPQHF	TGCAGTGCTAGAGCGGGGAGTACGCAGCCCCAGCATTTT
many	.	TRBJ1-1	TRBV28	CASSLTVNYGAFF	TGTGCCAGCAGTTTGACAGTAAATTATGGGGCTTTCTTT
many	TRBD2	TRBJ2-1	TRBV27	CASSSLPGLAGESNEQFF	TGTGCCAGCAGTTCCCTTCCGGGACTAGCGGGAGAATCCAATGAGCAGTTCTTC
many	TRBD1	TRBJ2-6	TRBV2	CARQGVPGANVLTF	TGTGCCAGACAGGGGGTCCCTGGGGCCAACGTCCTGACTTTC
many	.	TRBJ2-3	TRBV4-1	CASSHYKPWYGYTDTQYF	TGCGCCAGCAGCCACTACAAGCCATGGTACGGTTACACAGATACGCAGTATTTT
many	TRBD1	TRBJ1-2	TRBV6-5	CASSYGGQPYGYTF	TGTGCCAGCAGTTACGGGGGACAGCCCTATGGCTACACCTTC
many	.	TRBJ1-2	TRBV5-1	CASGDGWYGYTF	TGCGCCAGCGGGGACGGTTGGTATGGCTACACCTTC
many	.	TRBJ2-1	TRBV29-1	CSVQDSSYNEQFF	TGCAGCGTTCAGGACAGCTCCTACAATGAGCAGTTCTTC
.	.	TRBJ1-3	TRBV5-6	CASSYRRRSSGNTIYF	TGTGCCAGCAGCTACCGCCGACGTTCCTCTGGAAACACCATATATTTT
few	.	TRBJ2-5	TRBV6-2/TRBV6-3	CASSYSRVSSTDQETQYF	TGTGCCAGCAGTTACTCGAGAGTTAGTAGCACAGACCAAGAGACCCAGTACTTC
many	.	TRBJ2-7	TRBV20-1	CSPERLAPSYEQYF	TGCAGCCCAGAGCGTTTAGCTCCCTCCTACGAGCAGTACTTC
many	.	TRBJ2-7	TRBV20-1	CSARGSTPEQYF	TGCAGTGCTAGAGGATCCACCCCCGAGCAGTACTTC
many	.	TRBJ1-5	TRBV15	CATRVDGGSNQPQHF	TGTGCCACCAGAGTGGACGGGGGAAGCAATCAGCCCCAGCATTTT
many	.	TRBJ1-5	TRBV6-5	CASRFGGSNQPQHF	TGTGCCAGCAGGTTTGGGGGGAGCAATCAGCCCCAGCATTTT
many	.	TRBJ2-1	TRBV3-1	CASSPFPRQIDEQFF	TGTGCCAGCAGCCCTTTCCCCAGGCAGATCGATGAGCAGTTCTTC
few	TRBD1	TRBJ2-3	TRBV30	CAWSPGTGGPDTQYF	TGTGCCTGGAGCCCCGGGACAGGCGGGCCAGATACGCAGTATTTT
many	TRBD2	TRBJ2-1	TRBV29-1	CSVEDFLVTSGSRYEQFF	TGCAGCGTTGAAGATTTTTTAGTTACTAGCGGGAGTAGGTATGAGCAGTTCTTC
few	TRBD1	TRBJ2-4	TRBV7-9	CASSPTGGDQNIQYF	TGTGCCAGCAGCCCCACAGGGGGCGATCAAAACATTCAGTACTTC
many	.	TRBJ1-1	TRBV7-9	CASSPPGGSEAFF	TGTGCCAGCAGCCCACCCGGGGGGTCTGAAGCTTTCTTT
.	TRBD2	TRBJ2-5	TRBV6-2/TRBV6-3	CASSYYLAGERETQYF	TGTGCCAGCAGTTACTATCTAGCGGGAGAACGGGAGACCCAGTACTTC
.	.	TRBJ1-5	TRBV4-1	CASSQADSNQPQHF	TGTGCCAGCAGCCAAGCGGATAGCAATCAGCCCCAGCATTTT
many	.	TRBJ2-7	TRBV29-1	CSVEEVGQNYEQYF	TGCAGCGTTGAAGAGGTAGGACAGAACTACGAGCAGTACTTC
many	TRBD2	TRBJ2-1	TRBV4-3	CASSQDVAGVADEQFF	TGCGCCAGCAGCCAAGATGTGGCGGGAGTCGCGGATGAGCAGTTCTTC
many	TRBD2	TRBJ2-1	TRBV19	CASSIDGRPGLASNEQFF	TGTGCCAGTAGTATAGATGGCAGGCCGGGACTAGCGTCTAATGAGCAGTTCTTC
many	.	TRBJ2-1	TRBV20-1	CSASRSGFRNEQFF	TGCAGTGCTTCCCGCAGCGGTTTTAGGAATGAGCAGTTCTTC
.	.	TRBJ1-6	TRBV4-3	CASGQASTDNSPLHF	TGCGCCAGCGGCCAAGCGTCAACAGATAATTCACCCCTCCACTTT
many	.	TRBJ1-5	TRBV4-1	CASSPKEGSNQPQHF	TGCGCCAGCAGCCCAAAGGAGGGTAGCAATCAGCCCCAGCATTTT
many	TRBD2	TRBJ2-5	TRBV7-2	CASSTRLAGNQETQYF	TGTGCCAGCAGCACGAGACTAGCGGGGAACCAAGAGACCCAGTACTTC
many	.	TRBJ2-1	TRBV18	CASSPLASSYNEQFF	TGTGCCAGCTCACCACTTGCCAGCTCCTACAATGAGCAGTTCTTC
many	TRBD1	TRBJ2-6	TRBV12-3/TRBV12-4	CASRVNRGSGANVLTF	TGTGCCAGCAGGGTTAACAGGGGGAGTGGGGCCAACGTCCTGACTTTC